This T cell receptor beta chain was sequenced for a study of cytomegalovirus exposure and HLA in healthy donors. Notes on the study in general: Published work reported that the classifier diagnosed cytomegalovirus status with high specificity and sensitivity. It was in a later analysis that TCR association rates were seen to vary by HLA locus, highest for DRB1 and lowest for HLA-C.

Germline CDR1 reads LNHNV; CDR2 reads YYDKDF (reference sequence). The length of the CDR3 is 13 residues. V was shortened by 5 bases and J by 4 bases, with 9 bases between the two germline ends. Primers included in the PCR were 60 Vbeta and 13 Jbeta primers. Generated by immunoSEQ multiplex PCR, the TCRdb table keeps only in-frame clones and is missing some. Here the sample spans fewer than 130,000 clones, 70% to 80% being singletons. There are a few counts of this clone. Its antigen is as yet unknown. This chain connects TRBV15 to TRBJ1-3; the D is unclear. Sequencing input: PBMCs. The origin of this receptor is a female donor in good health and CMV-seropositive. The CDR3, as DNA: TGTGCCACCAGCCCCGAGGTGGGAAACACCATATATTTT. Translating it yields CATSPEVGNTIYF.